This T cell receptor beta chain was obtained from a study of T-cell reconstitution after alpha-beta-depleted transplantation in children. Preparation of the TCRbeta library involved a method that used unique molecular identifiers. Each CDR3 protein gets one entry after TCRdb re-called the PCR reads with MiXCR. The data show almost 500,000 distinct CDR3 sequences, 9.5% to 15% seen once. This clonotype turned up a few times. There are 9 residues in the CDR3. Between the trimmed V and J ends, which lost 8 bases and 11 bases, there was a span of 9 bases. This receptor was obtained from a human donor who donated a stem cell graft to a child with combined immunodeficiency. The starting material was PBMCs from the stem cell graft donor, obtained from the stem cell graft. The chain employs TRBV12-3 or TRBV12-4 and TRBJ1-1; D is unresolved. Here the CDR3 DNA reads TGTGCCAGCGGAAGCTCGGCTTTCTTT. Translated, it gives CASGSSAFF.